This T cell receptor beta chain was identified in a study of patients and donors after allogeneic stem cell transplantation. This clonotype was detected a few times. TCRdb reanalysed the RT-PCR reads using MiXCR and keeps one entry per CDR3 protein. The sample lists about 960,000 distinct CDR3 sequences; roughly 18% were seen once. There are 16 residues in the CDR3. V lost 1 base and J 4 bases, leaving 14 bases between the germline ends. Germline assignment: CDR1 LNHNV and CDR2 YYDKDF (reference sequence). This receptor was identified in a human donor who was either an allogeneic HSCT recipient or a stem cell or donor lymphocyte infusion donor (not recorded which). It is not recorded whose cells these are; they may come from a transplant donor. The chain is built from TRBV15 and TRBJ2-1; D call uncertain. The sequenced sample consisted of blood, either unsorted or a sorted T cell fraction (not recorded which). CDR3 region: CATSRVGGLLYNEQFF. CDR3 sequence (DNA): TGTGCCACCAGCAGAGTCGGTGGGCTACTTTACAATGAGCAGTTCTTC.